What follows is one T cell receptor beta chain and its context. The protocol was immunoSEQ multiplex PCR, while the TCRdb copy is restricted to in-frame clones and leaves out a portion. The sample has about 82,000 clones; 85% to 95% are singletons. This specimen belongs to a study of technical replicates of blood from a handful of donors. The V segment lost 8 bases and the J segment 5 bases; nucleotides outside the gene matches: 24. The length of the CDR3 is 20 residues. In germline, CDR1 is LGHNT, CDR2 FRNRAP. Sample: T cells isolated from PBMCs. The chain combines TRBV12-5 with TRBJ2-1; 10 positions agree with TRBD2. The TCR originated in a human donor in good health. The CDR3 sequence: CASLATWTSGTARLNNEQFF. The CDR3 DNA reads TGTGCTAGTTTGGCAACGTGGACTAGCGGAACAGCTAGACTAAACAATGAGCAGTTCTTC. The whole variable domain, remainder taken from reference TRBV12-5 and TRBJ2-1, is DARVTQTPRHKVTEMGQEVTMRCQPILGHNTVFWYRQTMMQGLELLAYFRNRAPLDDSGMPKDRFSAEMPDATLATLKIQPSEPRDSAVYFCASLATWTSGTARLNNEQFFGPGTRLTVL.